This T cell receptor (beta chain) was retrieved from a study of blood T cells in healthy people across ages. Study-wide results and limits: Any conclusive comparison of naive versus antigen-experienced cells was prevented by using unsorted PBMCs.

The donors, healthy Caucasians from Russia, were aged roughly 6 to 90. As regards this clonotype: As yet, its antigen is unknown.

Alongside a J-beta primer mix, a sample-barcoded 5' primer served in a second PCR lasting roughly 7 to 11 cycles. MiXCR, run by TCRdb on the 5' RACE reads, gives a single entry per CDR3 protein. The sample carries 1.5 million to 1.9 million distinct CDR3 sequences, 35% to 45% recorded once. What was sequenced was blood. The sequence was collected from a woman aged 18-29 years in good health.

CDR3 nucleotide sequence: TGTGCCAGCAGCGGGACACCCACAGTTGAGCAGTTCTTC. The encoded protein is CASSGTPTVEQFF. The rearrangement joins TRBV13 to TRBJ2-1; D may be TRBD1 (6 bases). The CDR3 totals 13 residues. The germline V gene encodes CDR1 PRHDT and CDR2 FYEKMQ (reference sequence). Trimming left V 5 bases short and J 9 bases short, with 14 bases between.